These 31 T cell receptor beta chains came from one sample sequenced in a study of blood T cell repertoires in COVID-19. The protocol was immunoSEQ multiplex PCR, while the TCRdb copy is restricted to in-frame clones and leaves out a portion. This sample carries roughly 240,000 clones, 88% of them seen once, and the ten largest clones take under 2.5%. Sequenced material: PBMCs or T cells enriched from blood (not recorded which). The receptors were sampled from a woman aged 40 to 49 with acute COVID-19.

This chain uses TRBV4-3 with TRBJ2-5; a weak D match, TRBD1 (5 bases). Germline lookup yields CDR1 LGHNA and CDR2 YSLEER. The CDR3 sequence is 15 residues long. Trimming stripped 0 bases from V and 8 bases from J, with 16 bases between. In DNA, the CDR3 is TGCGCCAGCAGCCAAGATCGCGATGGGGCCGATACCCAGTACTTC. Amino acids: CASSQDRDGADTQYF.

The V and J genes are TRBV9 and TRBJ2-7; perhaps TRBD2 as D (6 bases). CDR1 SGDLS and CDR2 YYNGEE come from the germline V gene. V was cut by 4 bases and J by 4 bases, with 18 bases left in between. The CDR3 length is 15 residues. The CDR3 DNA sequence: TGTGCCAGCAGCCCCGGCGGGGCGGACTTTTACGAGCAGTACTTC. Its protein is CASSPGGADFYEQYF.

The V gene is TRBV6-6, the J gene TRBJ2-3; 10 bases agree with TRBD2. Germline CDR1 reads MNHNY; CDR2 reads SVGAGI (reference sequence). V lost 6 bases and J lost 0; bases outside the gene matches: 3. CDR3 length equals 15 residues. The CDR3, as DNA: TGTGCCAGCAGACGGACTAGCGGAAGCACAGATACGCAGTATTTT. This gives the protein CASRRTSGSTDTQYF.

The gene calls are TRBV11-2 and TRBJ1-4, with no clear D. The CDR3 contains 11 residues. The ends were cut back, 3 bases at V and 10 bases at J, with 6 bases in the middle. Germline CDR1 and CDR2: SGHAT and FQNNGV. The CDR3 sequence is CASSFSGKLFF. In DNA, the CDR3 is TGTGCCAGCAGCTTTTCGGGAAAACTGTTTTTT.

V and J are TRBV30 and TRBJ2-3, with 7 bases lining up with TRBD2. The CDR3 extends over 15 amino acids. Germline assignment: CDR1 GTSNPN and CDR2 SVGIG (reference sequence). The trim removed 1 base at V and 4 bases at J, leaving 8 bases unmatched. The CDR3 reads CAWSGMGLTADTQYF. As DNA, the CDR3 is TGTGCCTGGAGTGGTATGGGACTAACCGCAGATACGCAGTATTTT.

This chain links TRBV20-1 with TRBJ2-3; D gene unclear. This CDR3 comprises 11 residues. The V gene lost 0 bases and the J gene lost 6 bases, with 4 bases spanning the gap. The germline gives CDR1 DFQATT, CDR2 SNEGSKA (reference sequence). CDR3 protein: CSAREEDTQYF. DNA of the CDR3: TGCAGTGCTAGAGAGGAGGATACGCAGTATTTT.

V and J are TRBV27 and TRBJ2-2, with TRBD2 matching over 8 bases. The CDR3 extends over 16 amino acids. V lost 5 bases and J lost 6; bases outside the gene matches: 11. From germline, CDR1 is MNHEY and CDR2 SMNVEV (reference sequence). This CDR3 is CASSTVLSGGPGELFF. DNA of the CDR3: TGTGCCAGCAGTACGGTGCTTTCGGGAGGGCCCGGGGAGCTGTTTTTT.

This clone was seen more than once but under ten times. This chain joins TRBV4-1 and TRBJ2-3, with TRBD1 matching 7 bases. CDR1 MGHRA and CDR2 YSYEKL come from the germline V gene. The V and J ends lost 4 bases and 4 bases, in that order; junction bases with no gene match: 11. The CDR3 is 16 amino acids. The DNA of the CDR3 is TGCGCCAGCAGCCCCTTAGACAGGGCCGGCCCAGATACGCAGTATTTT. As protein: CASSPLDRAGPDTQYF.

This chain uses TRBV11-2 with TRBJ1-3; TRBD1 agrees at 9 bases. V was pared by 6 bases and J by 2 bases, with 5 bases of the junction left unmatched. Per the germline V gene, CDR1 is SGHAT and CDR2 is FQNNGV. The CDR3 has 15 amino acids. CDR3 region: CASRQHRGPGNTIYF. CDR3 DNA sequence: TGTGCCAGCAGACAACACAGGGGGCCTGGAAACACCATATATTTT.

The CDR3 is CASSSHPTGNYGYTF. CDR3 coding DNA: TGTGCCAGCAGCTCACACCCGACAGGAAACTATGGCTACACCTTC. The chain carries TRBV5-6 and TRBJ1-2; a possible D gene is TRBD1 (6 bases). V dropped 3 bases and J dropped 2 bases, with 14 bases sitting between them. The germline gives CDR1 SGHDT, CDR2 YYEEEE. The CDR3 is made up of 15 amino acids.

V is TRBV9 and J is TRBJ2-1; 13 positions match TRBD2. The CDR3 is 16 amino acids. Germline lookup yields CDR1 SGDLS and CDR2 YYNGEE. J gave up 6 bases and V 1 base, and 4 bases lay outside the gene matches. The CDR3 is CASSVTSGRAFNEQFF. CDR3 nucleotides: TGTGCCAGCAGCGTAACTAGCGGGAGGGCCTTCAATGAGCAGTTCTTC.

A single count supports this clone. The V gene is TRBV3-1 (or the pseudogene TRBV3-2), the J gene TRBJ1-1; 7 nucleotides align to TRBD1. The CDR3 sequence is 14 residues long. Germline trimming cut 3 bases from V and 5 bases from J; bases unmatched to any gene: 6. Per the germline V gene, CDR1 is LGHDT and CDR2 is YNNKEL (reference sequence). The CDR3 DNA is TGTGCCAGCAGCCAGGCAGGGGGAGTGACTGAAGCTTTCTTT. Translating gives CASSQAGGVTEAFF.

CDR3 coding DNA: TGTGCCAGCAGTGCCACACAGGGGAACACCGGGGAGCTGTTTTTT. The encoded protein is CASSATQGNTGELFF. The rearrangement uses TRBV25-1 and TRBJ2-2; D perhaps matches TRBD1 (6 bases). V was trimmed by 4 bases and J by 1 base, leaving 10 bases between them. The CDR3 has 15 amino acids. CDR1 and CDR2 (germline): MGHDK, SYGVNS.

The DNA of the CDR3 is TGCGCCAGCAGTGAGTGCGGGGACAGGATCGCCTACGAGCAGTACGTC. Its translation: CASSECGDRIAYEQYV. The V gene is TRBV10-1, the J gene TRBJ2-7, with TRBD1 matching 8 bases. Germline V lookup: CDR1 WNHNN, CDR2 SYGVQD (reference sequence). After removal of 1 base from V and 2 bases from J, the junction contained 7 bases not matched to a gene. CDR3 length equals 16 residues.

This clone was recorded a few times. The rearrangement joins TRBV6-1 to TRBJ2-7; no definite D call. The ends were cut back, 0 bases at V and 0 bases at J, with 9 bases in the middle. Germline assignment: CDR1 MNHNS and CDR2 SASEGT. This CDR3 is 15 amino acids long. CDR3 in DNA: TGTGCCAGCAGTGAAGCGCCAGACAACTCCTACGAGCAGTACTTC. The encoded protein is CASSEAPDNSYEQYF.

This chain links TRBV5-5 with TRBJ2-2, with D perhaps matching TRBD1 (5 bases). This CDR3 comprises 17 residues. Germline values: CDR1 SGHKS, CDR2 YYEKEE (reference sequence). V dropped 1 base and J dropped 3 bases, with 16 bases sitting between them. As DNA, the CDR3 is TGTGCCAGCAGCTTGTTAGGGGCGTCTTGGGACACCGGGGAGCTGTTTTTT. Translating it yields CASSLLGASWDTGELFF. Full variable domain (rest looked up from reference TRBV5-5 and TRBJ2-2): DAGVTQSPTHLIKTRGQQVTLRCSPISGHKSVSWYQQVLGQGPQFIFQYYEKEERGRGNFPDRFSARQFPNYSSELNVNALLLGDSALYLCASSLLGASWDTGELFFGEGSRLTVL.

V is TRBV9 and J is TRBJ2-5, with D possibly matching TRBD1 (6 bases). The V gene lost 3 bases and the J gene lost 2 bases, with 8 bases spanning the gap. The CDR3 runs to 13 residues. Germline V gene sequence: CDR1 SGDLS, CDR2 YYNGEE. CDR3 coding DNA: TGTGCCAGCAGCGGACAGGCACAAGAGACCCAGTACTTC. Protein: CASSGQAQETQYF.

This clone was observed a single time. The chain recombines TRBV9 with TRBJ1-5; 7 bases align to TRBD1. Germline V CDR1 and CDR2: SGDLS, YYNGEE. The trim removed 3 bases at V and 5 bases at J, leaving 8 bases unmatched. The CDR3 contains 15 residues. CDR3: CASSGTDRVDQPQHF. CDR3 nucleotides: TGTGCCAGCAGCGGTACTGACAGGGTTGATCAGCCCCAGCATTTT.

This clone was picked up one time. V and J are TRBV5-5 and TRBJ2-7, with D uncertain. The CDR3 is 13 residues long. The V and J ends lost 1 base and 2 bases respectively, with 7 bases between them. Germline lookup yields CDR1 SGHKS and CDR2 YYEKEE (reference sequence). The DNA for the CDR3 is TGTGCCAGCAGCTTGACTGCCGCCTACGAGCAGTACGTC. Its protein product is CASSLTAAYEQYV.

The CDR3 reads CACVGPNYGYTF. The CDR3 DNA is TGTGCCTGTGTGGGGCCCAACTATGGCTACACCTTC. The chain joins TRBV30 to TRBJ1-2; a possible D gene is TRBD1 (5 bases). V was pared by 6 bases and J by 2 bases, with 10 bases between. CDR1 is GTSNPN, CDR2 SVGIG, per germline (reference sequence). The CDR3 is 12 amino acids. The variable domain in full, completed from reference TRBV30 and TRBJ1-2, reads SQTIHQWPATLVQPVGSPLSLECTVEGTSNPNLYWYRQAAGRGLQLLFYSVGIGQISSEVPQNLSASRPQDRQFILSSKKLLLSDSGFYLCACVGPNYGYTFGSGTRLTVV.

The CDR3 nucleotides read TGTGCCAGCAGCCAAGGCACTAGCGGGTACGCACACTACGAGCAGTACTTC. Amino acids: CASSQGTSGYAHYEQYF. The chain recombines TRBV4-2 with TRBJ2-7; 9 bases agree with TRBD2. Germline V CDR1 and CDR2: LGHNA, YNFKEQ. CDR3 length: 17 residues. Trimming took 1 base from V and 3 from J; bases not matched to a gene: 10.

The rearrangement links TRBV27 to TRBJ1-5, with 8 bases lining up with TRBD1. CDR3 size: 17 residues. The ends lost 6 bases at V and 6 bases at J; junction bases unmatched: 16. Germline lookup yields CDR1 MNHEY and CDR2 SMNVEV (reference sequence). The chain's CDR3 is CASRNITRTGWVQPQHF. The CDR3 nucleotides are TGTGCCAGCAGAAACATCACCCGGACAGGGTGGGTTCAGCCCCAGCATTTT.

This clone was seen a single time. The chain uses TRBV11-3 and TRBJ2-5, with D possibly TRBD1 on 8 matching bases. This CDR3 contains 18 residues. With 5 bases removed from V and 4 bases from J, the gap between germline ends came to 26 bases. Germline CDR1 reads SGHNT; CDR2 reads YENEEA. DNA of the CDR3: TGTGCCAGCAGCGCACAGGGGGGGCTTTCGAGTCCAAGAGAGACCCAGTACTTC. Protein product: CASSAQGGLSSPRETQYF.

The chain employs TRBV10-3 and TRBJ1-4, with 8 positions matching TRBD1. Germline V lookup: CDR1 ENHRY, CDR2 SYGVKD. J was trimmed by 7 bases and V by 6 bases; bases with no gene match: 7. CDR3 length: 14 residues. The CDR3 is CAISVTGEGEKLFF. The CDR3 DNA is TGTGCCATCAGCGTGACAGGGGAAGGTGAAAAACTGTTTTTT.

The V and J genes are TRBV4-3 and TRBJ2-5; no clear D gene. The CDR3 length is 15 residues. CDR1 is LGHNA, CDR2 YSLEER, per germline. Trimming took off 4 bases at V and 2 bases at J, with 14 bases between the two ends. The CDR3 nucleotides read TGCGCCAGCAGCCGTAACAGTAATATACAAGAGACCCAGTACTTC. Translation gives CASSRNSNIQETQYF.

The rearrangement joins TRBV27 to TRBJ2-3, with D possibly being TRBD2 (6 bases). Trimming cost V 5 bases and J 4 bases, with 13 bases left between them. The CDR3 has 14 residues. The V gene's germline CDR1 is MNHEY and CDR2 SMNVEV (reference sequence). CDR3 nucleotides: TGTGCCAGCAGTGTGAGGTGGGAGGCAGATACGCAGTATTTT. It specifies CASSVRWEADTQYF.

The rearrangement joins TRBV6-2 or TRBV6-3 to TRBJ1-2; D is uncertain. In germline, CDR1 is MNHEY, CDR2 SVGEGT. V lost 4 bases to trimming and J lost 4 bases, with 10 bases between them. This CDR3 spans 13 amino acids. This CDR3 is CASSSGGPYGYTF. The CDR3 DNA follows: TGTGCCAGCAGTTCGGGAGGGCCCTATGGCTACACCTTC.

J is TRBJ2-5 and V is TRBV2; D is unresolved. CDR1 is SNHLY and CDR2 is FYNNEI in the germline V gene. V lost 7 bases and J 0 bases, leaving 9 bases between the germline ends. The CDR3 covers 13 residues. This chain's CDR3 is CASTLLNQETQYF. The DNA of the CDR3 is TGTGCCAGCACCTTATTAAACCAAGAGACCCAGTACTTC.

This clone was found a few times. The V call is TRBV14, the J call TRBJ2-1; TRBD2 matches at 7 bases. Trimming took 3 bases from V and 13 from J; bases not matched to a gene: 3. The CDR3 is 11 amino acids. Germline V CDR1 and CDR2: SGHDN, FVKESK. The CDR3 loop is CASSHGTTQFF. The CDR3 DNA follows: TGTGCCAGCAGCCACGGGACTACTCAGTTCTTC.

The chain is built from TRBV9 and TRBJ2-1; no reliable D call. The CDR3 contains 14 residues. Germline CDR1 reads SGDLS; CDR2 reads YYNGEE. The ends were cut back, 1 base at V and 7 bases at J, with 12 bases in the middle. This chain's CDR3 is CASSVSSSQNEQFF. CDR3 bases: TGTGCCAGCAGCGTAAGTTCCTCCCAGAATGAGCAGTTCTTC.

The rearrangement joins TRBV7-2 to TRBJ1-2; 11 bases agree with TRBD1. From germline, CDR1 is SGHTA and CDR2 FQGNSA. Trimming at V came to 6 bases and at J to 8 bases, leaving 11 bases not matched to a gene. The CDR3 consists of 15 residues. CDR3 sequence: CASSRMPGQGEGYTF. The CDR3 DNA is TGTGCCAGCAGTCGTATGCCGGGACAGGGGGAAGGCTACACCTTC.